These T cell receptor beta chains were read from a single sample in a study of blood T cell repertoires in COVID-19. Data came from immunoSEQ multiplex PCR; TCRdb stores just in-frame clones and leaves some out. The repertoire holds more than 350,000 clones, with around 87% as singletons. Specimen: peripheral blood. The receptors here all came from a woman aged 30 to 39 with COVID-19, enrolled during active disease. Each CDR3 is given with its conserved first and last residue. The D gene is left open where the match is weak. Size is stated for part of the rows, as once, few or many counts, or as a class when the clone is expanded.

j_gene: TRBJ2-7; d_gene: TRBD1; abundance: .; v_gene: TRBV7-6; CDR3aa: CASSPRQGLSYEQYF; CDR3nt: TGTGCCAGCAGCCCCAGACAGGGCCTCTCCTACGAGCAGTACTTC
j_gene: TRBJ2-2; d_gene: TRBD2; abundance: .; v_gene: TRBV7-2; CDR3aa: CASSPRRAGTNTGELFF; CDR3nt: TGTGCCAGCAGCCCACGGCGAGCGGGGACGAACACCGGGGAGCTGTTTTTT
j_gene: TRBJ2-7; d_gene: TRBD1; abundance: .; v_gene: TRBV28; CDR3aa: CASSSQYRDRTREQYF; CDR3nt: TGTGCCAGCAGTTCCCAATACCGGGACAGGACACGCGAGCAGTACTTC
j_gene: TRBJ2-2; d_gene: TRBD2; abundance: .; v_gene: TRBV4-1; CDR3aa: CASSRLASGSNTGELFF; CDR3nt: TGCGCCAGCAGCCGCCTGGCTAGCGGTTCGAACACCGGGGAGCTGTTTTTT
j_gene: TRBJ2-2; d_gene: .; abundance: .; v_gene: TRBV6-6; CDR3aa: CASSYSRGGTGELFF; CDR3nt: TGTGCCAGCAGTTACTCGAGAGGAGGAACCGGGGAGCTGTTTTTT
j_gene: TRBJ2-7; d_gene: .; abundance: .; v_gene: TRBV30; CDR3aa: CAWSVGGSYEQYF; CDR3nt: TGTGCCTGGAGTGTGGGGGGCTCCTACGAGCAGTACTTC
j_gene: TRBJ2-1; d_gene: .; abundance: .; v_gene: TRBV28; CDR3aa: CASSSPASPRVAKQFF; CDR3nt: TGTGCCAGCAGTTCCCCAGCCTCACCCAGGGTGGCTAAGCAGTTCTTC
j_gene: TRBJ1-6; d_gene: .; abundance: .; v_gene: TRBV19; CDR3aa: CASSTPTDYNSPLHF; CDR3nt: TGTGCCAGTAGTACTCCGACAGATTATAATTCACCCCTCCACTTT
j_gene: TRBJ2-2; d_gene: .; abundance: .; v_gene: TRBV9; CDR3aa: CASSVGGTTGELFF; CDR3nt: TGTGCCAGCAGCGTAGGGGGGACTACCGGGGAGCTGTTTTTT
j_gene: TRBJ2-5; d_gene: .; abundance: .; v_gene: TRBV28; CDR3aa: CASRSRKETQYF; CDR3nt: TGTGCCAGCAGGTCTAGGAAAGAGACCCAGTACTTC
j_gene: TRBJ1-2; d_gene: TRBD1; abundance: .; v_gene: TRBV5-4; CDR3aa: CASSLTGAGGYTF; CDR3nt: TGTGCCAGCAGCCTCACAGGGGCCGGTGGCTACACCTTC
j_gene: TRBJ1-3; d_gene: .; abundance: .; v_gene: TRBV30; CDR3aa: CAVDQASSGNTIYF; CDR3nt: TGTGCCGTAGATCAGGCCTCCTCTGGAAACACCATATATTTT
j_gene: TRBJ2-7; d_gene: TRBD1; abundance: .; v_gene: TRBV29-1; CDR3aa: CSVETINRGAGNEQYF; CDR3nt: TGCAGCGTTGAAACTATCAACAGGGGCGCGGGTAACGAGCAGTACTTC
j_gene: TRBJ2-3; d_gene: .; abundance: .; v_gene: TRBV4-1; CDR3aa: CASSHPRTDTQYF; CDR3nt: TGCGCCAGCAGCCACCCCCGGACAGATACGCAGTATTTT
j_gene: TRBJ1-1; d_gene: TRBD1; abundance: .; v_gene: TRBV6-5; CDR3aa: CASSYQGDTEAFF; CDR3nt: TGTGCCAGCAGTTACCAGGGGGACACTGAAGCTTTCTTT
j_gene: TRBJ1-3; d_gene: TRBD1; abundance: .; v_gene: TRBV24-1; CDR3aa: CATSDSRQGKNTIYF; CDR3nt: TGTGCCACCAGTGATTCCCGACAGGGGAAAAACACCATATATTTT
j_gene: TRBJ2-2; d_gene: TRBD1; abundance: few; v_gene: TRBV28; CDR3aa: CASSTGGATGELFF; CDR3nt: TGTGCCAGCAGCACAGGGGGTGCCACCGGGGAGCTGTTTTTT
j_gene: TRBJ2-7; d_gene: TRBD1; abundance: .; v_gene: TRBV5-6; CDR3aa: CASSKHAGTGLYEQYF; CDR3nt: TGTGCCAGCAGCAAACACGCCGGGACAGGCCTCTACGAGCAGTACTTC
j_gene: TRBJ1-1; d_gene: .; abundance: once; v_gene: TRBV9; CDR3aa: CASSVDQGSRTEAFF; CDR3nt: TGTGCCAGCAGCGTAGACCAGGGGTCGCGAACTGAAGCTTTCTTT